Following are 4 T cell receptor beta chains from one sample sequenced in a study of post-analysis software for immune sequencing data. No antigens are known for them. cDNA libraries of TCR beta carried unique molecular identifiers. Each CDR3 protein is one row after TCRdb ran MiXCR on the PCR reads. Found here are approximately 570,000 distinct CDR3 sequences, roughly two fifths of them singletons; the top ten hold about 1.5%. General study findings and limits: Roughly five TRBV segments were significantly more frequent in patients than in controls. TRBV5-6, TRBV5-1 and TRBV20-1 were among these segments.

Sequencing used blood. The receptor set was obtained from a girl under 18 with multiple sclerosis.

There are a few counts of this clonotype. The genes are TRBV9 and TRBJ2-1; D is undetermined. In germline, CDR1 is SGDLS, CDR2 YYNGEE. The CDR3 totals 15 residues. V was cut by 1 base and J by 5 bases, with 13 bases left in between. The CDR3 is CASSVRQWKDNEQFF. CDR3 DNA sequence: TGTGCCAGCAGCGTAAGGCAGTGGAAGGACAATGAGCAGTTCTTC. Looking up the rest from reference TRBV9 and TRBJ2-1 gives the full variable domain: DSGVTQTPKHLITATGQRVTLRCSPRSGDLSVYWYQQSLDQGLQFLIQYYNGEERAKGNILERFSAQQFPDLHSELNLSSLELGDSALYFCASSVRQWKDNEQFFGPGTRLTVL.

The chain links TRBV20-1 to TRBJ2-3; tentative D call: TRBD1 (5 bases). Per the germline V gene, CDR1 is DFQATT and CDR2 is SNEGSKA (reference sequence). Trimming took 3 bases from V and 4 from J, leaving 8 bases between them. This CDR3 contains 12 residues. The chain's CDR3 is CSASPRADTQYF. Here the CDR3 DNA reads TGCAGTGCTAGCCCCAGGGCAGATACGCAGTATTTT.

The sample holds a few counts of this clonotype. The chain is built from TRBV12-3 or TRBV12-4 and TRBJ2-3; 7 bases agree with TRBD1. The CDR3 runs to 13 residues. Germline trimming cut 3 bases from V and 4 bases from J; bases unmatched to any gene: 1. CDR3 in DNA: TGTGCCAGCAGTTTCACAGGGGCAGATACGCAGTATTTT. Encoded protein: CASSFTGADTQYF.

The chain combines TRBV12-3 or TRBV12-4 with TRBJ2-7; TRBD2 is a possible D gene (5 bases). This CDR3 contains 16 residues. The V gene lost 5 bases and the J gene lost 0 bases, with 17 bases spanning the gap. The CDR3 spells CASSRRPGIYSYEQYF. The CDR3 nucleotides read TGTGCCAGCAGTCGGAGACCCGGGATTTACTCCTACGAGCAGTACTTC.